The clone carrying this TCR beta chain was seen at least ten times. The antigen remains undetermined. V was cut by 6 bases and J by 6 bases, with 12 bases left in between. The CDR3 is 12 residues long. Germline CDR1 reads SEHNR; CDR2 reads FQNEAQ (reference sequence). The entry originates in a study of T cell repertoires in cytomegalovirus infection. Study information: Signatures in public TCR beta sequences pointed to both CMV infection and matching HLA type. The study's findings and limits: Within the response measured ex vivo, HLA-C-restricted CMV-specific TCR beta clonotypes were dominant. Summed frequency of public TCR beta families distinguished CMV carriers with the relevant HLA.

TCRdb analysed the reads with MiXCR anew, one entry per CDR3 protein. This table holds more than 500,000 distinct CDR3 sequences, more than 15% found once. The rearrangement links TRBV7-9 to TRBJ2-7; possibly TRBD1 or TRBD2 for D (5 bases each). This sequence originates from a human donor in good health (CMV status not recorded). Some clones in this sample may be carry-over from other donors' samples. Sequencing input: CD8+ T cells from PBMCs. CDR3 loop: CASRGPGSEQYF. In DNA, the CDR3 is TGTGCCAGCAGGGGGCCGGGGTCCGAGCAGTACTTC.